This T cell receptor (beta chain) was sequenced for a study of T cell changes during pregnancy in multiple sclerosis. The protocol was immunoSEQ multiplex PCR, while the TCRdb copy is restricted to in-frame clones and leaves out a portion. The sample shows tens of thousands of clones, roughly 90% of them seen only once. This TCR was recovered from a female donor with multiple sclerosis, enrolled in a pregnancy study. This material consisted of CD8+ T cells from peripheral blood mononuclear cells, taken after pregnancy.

CDR3: CASSFQGANTEAFF. The CDR3 DNA follows: TGTGCCAGTAGTTTTCAGGGGGCGAACACTGAAGCTTTCTTT. V usage is TRBV19 and J usage is TRBJ1-1, with 8 bases identical to TRBD1. The J segment lost 1 base and the V segment lost 5 bases, leaving 3 bases of the junction unmatched. From germline, CDR1 is LNHDA and CDR2 SQIVND (reference sequence). CDR3 length: 14 residues.